This T cell receptor (beta chain) was recovered during a study of T-cell reconstitution after alpha-beta-depleted transplantation in children. Findings of the study overall: Several hundred expanded graft clones reportedly supplied alpha-beta T cells about two months after transplant. When one year had passed after transplant, most T-cell counts and diversity came from newly produced T cells. The study traced high day-60 TCRbeta diversity in some patients to surviving recipient T cells and thymic progenitors.

This clonotype was seen only a few times. The antigen is undetermined. Unique molecular identifiers were incorporated when the TCRbeta library was constructed. TCRdb called the PCR reads again in MiXCR, with one record for every CDR3 protein. The repertoire consists of 670,000 or so distinct CDR3 sequences, with about an eighth occurring once and the leading ten covering 0.79%. The CDR3 is made up of 16 amino acids. The V gene's germline CDR1 is SGHRS and CDR2 YFSETQ. Deletions cut 1 base from V and 2 bases from J, with 14 bases between. Here the sequenced sample was PBMCs, taken before TCRalphabeta/CD19-depleted stem cell transplant. The chain uses TRBV5-1 and TRBJ2-3; D possibly matches TRBD1 or TRBD2 (7 bases each). The TCR was taken from a girl between 2 and 10 years old with congenital amegakaryocytic thrombocytopenia, due to receive a stem cell transplant. This CDR3 is CASSLLWEGATDTQYF. CDR3 sequence (DNA): TGCGCCAGCAGCTTGTTGTGGGAGGGGGCCACAGATACGCAGTATTTT.